The 14 T cell receptor beta chains listed next were all sequenced from one sample in a study of CD8 T cells in ankylosing spondylitis. Study-level results: Blood from ankylosing spondylitis patients appeared to carry a characteristic roughly eight-variant TCR beta motif.

Their cognate antigens are unknown. One entry per CDR3 protein results from TCRdb running MiXCR on the 5' RACE reads. The sample contains roughly 450,000 distinct CDR3 sequences, 20% to 30% of which appear only once. Sequenced: blood, either unsorted or a sorted T cell fraction (not recorded which). These receptors were collected from a male donor with ankylosing spondylitis.

This clonotype was detected a few times. The chain uses TRBV27 and TRBJ2-1; 7 nucleotides match TRBD2. Unmatched junction bases numbered 11, after V lost 5 bases and J lost 4 bases. Germline V CDR1 and CDR2: MNHEY, SMNVEV (reference sequence). The CDR3 sequence is 16 residues long. Written as DNA, the CDR3 is TGTGCCAGCAGTCCCTCCCCTAGCGGAGGGTACAATGAGCAGTTCTTC. Translation gives CASSPSPSGGYNEQFF.

The rearrangement joins TRBV6-6 to TRBJ1-1, with D maybe TRBD1 (6 bases). The CDR3 runs 12 residues. Between the trimmed V and J ends, which lost 2 bases and 10 bases, there was a span of 11 bases. The germline gives CDR1 MNHNY, CDR2 SVGAGI (reference sequence). DNA of the CDR3: TGTGCCAGCAGTTACCCGACAGGTACAGCTTTCTTT. Amino acids: CASSYPTGTAFF.

The chain combines TRBV20-1 with TRBJ2-7; weak D call: TRBD2 (6 bases). V was shortened by 3 bases and J by 3 bases, with 15 bases between the two germline ends. There are 14 residues in the CDR3. CDR1 is DFQATT and CDR2 is SNEGSKA in the germline V gene (reference sequence). CDR3 DNA sequence: TGCAGTGCTAGTCCCGCGGGATCGATCTACGAGCAGTACTTC. This sequence encodes CSASPAGSIYEQYF.

This clonotype has ten or more counts. This rearrangement joins TRBV12-3 or TRBV12-4 to TRBJ2-2; 8 bases are a match to TRBD1. V trimming: 8 bases; J trimming: 3 bases; junction bases outside the gene matches: 2. CDR3 length: 13 residues. The CDR3 bases are TGTGCCAGCTCGACAGGGGACACCGGGGAGCTGTTTTTT. It specifies CASSTGDTGELFF.

This clonotype was detected a few times. The chain recombines TRBV24-1 with TRBJ2-1, with D possibly being TRBD1 (7 bases). CDR1 is KGHDR and CDR2 is SFDVKD in the germline V gene. The length of the CDR3 is 15 residues. V shed 1 base and J shed 5 bases, with 11 bases lying between them. CDR3 protein: CATSDLGRGDNEQFF. DNA for the CDR3: TGTGCCACCAGTGATTTAGGCAGGGGGGACAATGAGCAGTTCTTC.

The chain couples TRBV12-3 or TRBV12-4 to TRBJ2-2; the D call may be TRBD1 or TRBD2 (6 bases each). CDR3 size: 14 residues. Between the trimmed V and J ends, which lost 7 bases and 8 bases, there was a span of 17 bases. In nucleotides, the CDR3 is TGTGCCAGCATCCTTGGAGGGGGAGTTGGGGAGCTGTTTTTT. As protein: CASILGGGVGELFF.

This clonotype was seen only a few times. The chain is built from TRBV12-3 or TRBV12-4 and TRBJ2-7; perhaps TRBD2 as D (5 bases). The V end was cut by 5 bases, the J end by 0 bases, with 14 bases between. The CDR3 is 15 amino acids. The CDR3 protein is CASSLTALASYEQYF. The CDR3 DNA follows: TGTGCCAGCAGTCTTACTGCCCTAGCCTCCTACGAGCAGTACTTC.

The genes are TRBV25-1 and TRBJ1-6, with unresolved D. The V and J ends lost 4 bases and 4 bases respectively, with 11 bases between them. The CDR3 extends over 15 amino acids. Germline V gene data show CDR1 as MGHDK and CDR2 as SYGVNS. CDR3: CASSGAGGYNSPLHF. CDR3 bases: TGTGCCAGCAGTGGGGCGGGCGGATATAATTCACCCCTCCACTTT.

CDR3 coding DNA: TGTGCCAGCAGCCCTTCCGATGCAACTAATGAAAAACTGTTTTTT. Its translation: CASSPSDATNEKLFF. V is TRBV3-1 and J is TRBJ1-4; D call uncertain. Trimming shortened V by 4 bases and J by 0 bases, and 9 bases separated the two germline ends. The CDR3 consists of 15 residues. Germline V gene lookup returns CDR1 LGHDT and CDR2 YNNKEL (reference sequence). The complete variable domain, with remaining parts taken from reference TRBV3-1 and TRBJ1-4, reads DTAVSQTPKYLVTQMGNDKSIKCEQNLGHDTMYWYKQDSKKFLKIMFSYNNKELIINETVPNRFSPKSPDKAHLNLHINSLELGDSAVYFCASSPSDATNEKLFFGSGTQLSVL.

This clonotype was picked up a small number of times. The chain has TRBV18 and TRBJ1-1; TRBD1 agrees at 7 bases. Germline CDR1 KGHSH, CDR2 LQKENI. Unmatched junction bases numbered 5, after V lost 1 base and J lost 3 bases. This CDR3 has 15 residues. The CDR3 bases are TGTGCCAGCTCACCACAGGGCCAGGGGGACACTGAAGCTTTCTTT. This gives the protein CASSPQGQGDTEAFF.

The V and J genes are TRBV5-1 and TRBJ2-7, with unresolved D. The CDR3 runs 14 residues. V dropped 3 bases and J dropped 6 bases, with 16 bases sitting between them. Germline lookup yields CDR1 SGHRS and CDR2 YFSETQ. CDR3 DNA: TGCGCCAGCAGCTACGCCGACACCTCTGGCGAGCAGTACTTC. It yields the protein CASSYADTSGEQYF.

This rearrangement joins TRBV7-9 to TRBJ2-1; D is uncertain. This CDR3 spans 14 amino acids. V was clipped by 0 bases and J by 8 bases, with 11 bases between them. CDR1 is SEHNR, CDR2 FQNEAQ, per germline (reference sequence). CDR3 DNA sequence: TGTGCCAGCAGCTTAGCCCACTTATACCATGAGCAGTTCTTC. It specifies CASSLAHLYHEQFF.

J is TRBJ2-3 and V is TRBV5-4, with TRBD2 identical over 10 bases. The CDR3 sequence is 16 residues long. Germline CDR1 is SGHNT and CDR2 is YYREEE (reference sequence). With V trimmed by 4 bases and J by 3 bases, 8 bases remained unmatched. Here the CDR3 reads CASSRDLAGVTDTQYF. CDR3 nucleotides: TGTGCCAGCAGCCGCGATCTAGCGGGAGTAACAGATACGCAGTATTTT.

The V gene is TRBV5-1, the J gene TRBJ1-2; no clear D gene. Trimming pared 0 bases from V and 8 bases from J, leaving 17 bases between. The CDR3 is 15 residues long. CDR1 is SGHRS and CDR2 is YFSETQ in the germline V gene. The CDR3 is CASSLDYSRASGYTF. In DNA form, the CDR3 reads TGCGCCAGCAGCTTGGATTACTCGAGGGCGTCCGGCTACACCTTC.